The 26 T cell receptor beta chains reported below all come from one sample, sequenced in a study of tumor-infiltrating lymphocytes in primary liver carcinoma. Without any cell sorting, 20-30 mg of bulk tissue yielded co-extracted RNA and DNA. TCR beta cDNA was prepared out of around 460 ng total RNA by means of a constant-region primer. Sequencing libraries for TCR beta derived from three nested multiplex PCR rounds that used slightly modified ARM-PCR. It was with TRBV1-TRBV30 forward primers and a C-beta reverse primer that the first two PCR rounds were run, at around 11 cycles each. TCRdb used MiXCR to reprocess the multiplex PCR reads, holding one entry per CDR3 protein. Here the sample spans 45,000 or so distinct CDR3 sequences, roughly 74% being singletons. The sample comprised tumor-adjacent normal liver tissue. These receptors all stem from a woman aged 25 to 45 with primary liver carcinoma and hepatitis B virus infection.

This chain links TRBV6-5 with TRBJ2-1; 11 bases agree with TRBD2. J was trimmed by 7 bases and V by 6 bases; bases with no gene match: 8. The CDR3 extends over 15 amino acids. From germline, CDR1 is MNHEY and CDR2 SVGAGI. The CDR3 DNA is TGTGCCAGCAGCACACTAGCGGGAGTGGGTAATGAGCAGTTCTTC. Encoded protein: CASSTLAGVGNEQFF.

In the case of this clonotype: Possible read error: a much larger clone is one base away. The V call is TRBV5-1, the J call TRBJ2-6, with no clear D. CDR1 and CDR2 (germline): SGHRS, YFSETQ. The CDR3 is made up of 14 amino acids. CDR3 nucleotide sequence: TGCACCAGCAGCTTGCTATCTGGGGCCAACGTCCTGACTTTC. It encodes CTSSLLSGANVLTF. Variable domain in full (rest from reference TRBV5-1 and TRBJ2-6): KAGVTQTPRYLIKTRGQQVTLSCSPISGHRSVSWYQQTPGQGLQFLFEYFSETQRNKGNFPGRFSGRQFSNSRSEMNVSTLELGDSALYLCTSSLLSGANVLTFGAGSRLTVL.

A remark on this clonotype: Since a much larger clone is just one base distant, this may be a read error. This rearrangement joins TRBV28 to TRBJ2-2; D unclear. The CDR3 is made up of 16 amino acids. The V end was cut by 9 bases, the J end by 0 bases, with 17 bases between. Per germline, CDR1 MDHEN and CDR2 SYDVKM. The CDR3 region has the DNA TGTGCCAGTACCTTAGGCCTAGAGACGAACACCGGGGAGCTGTTTTTT. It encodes CASTLGLETNTGELFF.

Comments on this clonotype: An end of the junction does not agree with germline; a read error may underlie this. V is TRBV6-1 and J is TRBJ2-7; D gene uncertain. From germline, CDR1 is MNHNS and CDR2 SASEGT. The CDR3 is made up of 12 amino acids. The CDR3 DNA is TGTGCCAGCTCCCCCCTCTCCTACAAGCAGTACTTC. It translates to CASSPLSYKQYF.

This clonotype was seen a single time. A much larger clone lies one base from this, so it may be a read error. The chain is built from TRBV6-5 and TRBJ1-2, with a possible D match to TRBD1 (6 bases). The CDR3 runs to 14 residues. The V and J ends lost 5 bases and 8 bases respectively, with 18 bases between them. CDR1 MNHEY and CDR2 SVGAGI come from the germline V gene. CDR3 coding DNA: TGTGCCAGCAGTATACTGGGGGCCGGGATGGGCTACACCTTC. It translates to CASSILGAGMGYTF.

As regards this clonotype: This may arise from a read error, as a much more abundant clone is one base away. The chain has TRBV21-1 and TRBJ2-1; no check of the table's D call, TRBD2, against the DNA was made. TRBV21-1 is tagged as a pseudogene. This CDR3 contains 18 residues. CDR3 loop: CASSKSGSGGLTYNEQFF. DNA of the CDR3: TGTGCCAGCAGCAAAAGCGGTTCGGGAGGCCTGACCTACAATGAGCAGTTCTTC.

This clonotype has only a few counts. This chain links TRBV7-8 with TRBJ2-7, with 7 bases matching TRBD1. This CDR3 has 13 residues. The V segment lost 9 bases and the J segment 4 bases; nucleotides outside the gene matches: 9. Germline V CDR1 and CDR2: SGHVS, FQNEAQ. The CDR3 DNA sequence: TGTGCCAGTGTACAGGGGCGCGCTTACGAGCAGTACTTC. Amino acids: CASVQGRAYEQYF.

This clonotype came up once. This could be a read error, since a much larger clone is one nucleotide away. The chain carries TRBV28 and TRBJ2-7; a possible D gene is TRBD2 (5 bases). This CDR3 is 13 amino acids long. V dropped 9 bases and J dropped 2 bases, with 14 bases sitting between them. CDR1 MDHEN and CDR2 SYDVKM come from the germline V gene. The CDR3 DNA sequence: TGTGCCAGGGAGCCTGGAGGAACCTACGAGCAGTACTTC. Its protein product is CAREPGGTYEQYF.

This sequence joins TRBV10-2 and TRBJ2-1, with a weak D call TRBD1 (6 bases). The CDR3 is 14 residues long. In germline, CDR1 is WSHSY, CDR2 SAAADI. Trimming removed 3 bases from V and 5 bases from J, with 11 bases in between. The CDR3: CASSEDRHDNEQFF. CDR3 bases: TGCGCCAGCAGTGAAGACAGGCACGACAATGAGCAGTTCTTC.

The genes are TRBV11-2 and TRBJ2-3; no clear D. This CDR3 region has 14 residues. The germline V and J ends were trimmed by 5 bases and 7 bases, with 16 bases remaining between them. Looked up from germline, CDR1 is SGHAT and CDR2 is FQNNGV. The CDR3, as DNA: TGTGCCAGCAGCCTACCAGTGAGCACTAATACGCAGTATTTT. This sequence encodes CASSLPVSTNTQYF.

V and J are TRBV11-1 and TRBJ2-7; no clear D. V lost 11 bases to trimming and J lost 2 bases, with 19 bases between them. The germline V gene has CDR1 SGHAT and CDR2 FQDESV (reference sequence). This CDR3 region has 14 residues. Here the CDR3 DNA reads TGTGCCGACGGCTTAGTTACTGGGACCTACGAGCAGTACTTC. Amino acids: CADGLVTGTYEQYF.

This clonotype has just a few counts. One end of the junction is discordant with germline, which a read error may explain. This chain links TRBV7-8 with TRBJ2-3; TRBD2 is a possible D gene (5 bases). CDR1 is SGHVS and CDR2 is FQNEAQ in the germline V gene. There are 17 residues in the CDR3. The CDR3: CASSLEEASGSTVTQYF. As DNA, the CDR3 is TGTGCCAGTAGCTTAGAAGAGGCTAGTGGGAGCACAGTCACGCAGTATTTT.

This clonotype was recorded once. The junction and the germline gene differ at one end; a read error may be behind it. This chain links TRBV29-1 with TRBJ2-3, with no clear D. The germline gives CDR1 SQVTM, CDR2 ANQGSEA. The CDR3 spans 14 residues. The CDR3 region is CSVEEEVGTYTQYF. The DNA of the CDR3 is TGCAGCGTTGAAGAAGAAGTAGGCACATATACGCAGTATTTC.

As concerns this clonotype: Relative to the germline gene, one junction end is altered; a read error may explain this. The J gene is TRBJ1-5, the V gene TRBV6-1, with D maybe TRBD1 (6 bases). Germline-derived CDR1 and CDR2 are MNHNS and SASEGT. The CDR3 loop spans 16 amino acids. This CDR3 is CASSVRGGASNQPQHF. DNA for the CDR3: TGTGCCAGCAGTGTAAGGGGGGGGGCGAGCAATCAGCCTCAGCATTTT.

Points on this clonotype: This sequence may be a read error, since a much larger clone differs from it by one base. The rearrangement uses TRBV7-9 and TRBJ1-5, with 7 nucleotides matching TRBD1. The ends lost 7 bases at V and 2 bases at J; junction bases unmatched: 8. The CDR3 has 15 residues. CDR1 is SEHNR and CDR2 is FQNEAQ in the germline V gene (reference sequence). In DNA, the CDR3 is TGTGCCAGCAACCGAGACAGGGAGGGCAATCAGCCCCAGCATTTT. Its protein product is CASNRDREGNQPQHF.

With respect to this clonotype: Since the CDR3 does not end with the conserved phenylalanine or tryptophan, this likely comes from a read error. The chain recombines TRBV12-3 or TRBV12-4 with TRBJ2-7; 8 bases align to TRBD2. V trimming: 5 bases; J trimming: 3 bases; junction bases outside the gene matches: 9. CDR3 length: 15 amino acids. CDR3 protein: CASSVPGGGGYEQYL. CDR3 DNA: TGTGCCAGCAGTGTCCCCGGGGGGGGGGGCTACGAGCAGTACCTC.

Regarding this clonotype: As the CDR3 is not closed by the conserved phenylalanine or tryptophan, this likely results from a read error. CDR3 loop: CAISFARGHYNSPLHL. Written as DNA, the CDR3 is TGTGCCATCAGTTTTGCAAGGGGACACTATAATTCACCCCTCCACTTA. The chain employs TRBV12-3 or TRBV12-4 and TRBJ1-6, with TRBD1 as a possible D gene (6 bases). This CDR3 comprises 16 residues.

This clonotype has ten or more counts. The CDR3 nucleotides are TGTGCCAGCAGTTACTTTGGACAGGGACTCTACGAGCAGTACTTC. It yields the protein CASSYFGQGLYEQYF. This chain connects TRBV6-5 to TRBJ2-7, with 8 nucleotides matching TRBD1. CDR1 and CDR2 from the germline V gene are MNHEY and SVGAGI. CDR3 size: 15 residues. Trimming at V came to 1 base and at J to 3 bases, leaving 5 bases not matched to a gene.

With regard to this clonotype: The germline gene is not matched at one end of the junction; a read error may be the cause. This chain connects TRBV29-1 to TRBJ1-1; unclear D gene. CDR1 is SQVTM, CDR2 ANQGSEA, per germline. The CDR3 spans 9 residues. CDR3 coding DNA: TGTATCCATTTTACATTAGCTTTCTTT. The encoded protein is CIHFTLAFF.

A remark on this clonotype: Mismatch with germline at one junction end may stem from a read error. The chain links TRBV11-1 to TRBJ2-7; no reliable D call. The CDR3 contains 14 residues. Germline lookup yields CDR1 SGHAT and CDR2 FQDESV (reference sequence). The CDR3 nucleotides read TGTGCCGGCAGCCCAGCGACGGCCTCCTACGAGCAGTACTTC. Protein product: CAGSPATASYEQYF.

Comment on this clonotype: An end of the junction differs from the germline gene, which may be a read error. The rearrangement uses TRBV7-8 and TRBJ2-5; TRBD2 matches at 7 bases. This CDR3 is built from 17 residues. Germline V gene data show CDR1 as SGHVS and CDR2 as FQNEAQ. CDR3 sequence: CASSLVRGHPSGEAQYF. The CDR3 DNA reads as TGTGCCAGCAGCTTAGTGCGAGGACACCCTAGCGGAGAGGCCCAGTACTTC.

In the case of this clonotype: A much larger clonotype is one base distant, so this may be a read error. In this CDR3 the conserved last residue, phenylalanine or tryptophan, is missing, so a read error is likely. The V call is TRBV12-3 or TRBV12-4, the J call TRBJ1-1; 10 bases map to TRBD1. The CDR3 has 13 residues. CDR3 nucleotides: TGTACCAGCAGCATGGGACAGGGGATGACGGCTTTCTCT. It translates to CTSSMGQGMTAFS.

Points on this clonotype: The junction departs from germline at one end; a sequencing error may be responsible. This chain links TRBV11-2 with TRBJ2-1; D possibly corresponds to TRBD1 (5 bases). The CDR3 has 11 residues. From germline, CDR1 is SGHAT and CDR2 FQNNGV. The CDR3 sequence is CASRQHNEQSF. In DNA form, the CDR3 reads TGTGCCAGCCGACAGCATAATGAGCAGTCCTTT.

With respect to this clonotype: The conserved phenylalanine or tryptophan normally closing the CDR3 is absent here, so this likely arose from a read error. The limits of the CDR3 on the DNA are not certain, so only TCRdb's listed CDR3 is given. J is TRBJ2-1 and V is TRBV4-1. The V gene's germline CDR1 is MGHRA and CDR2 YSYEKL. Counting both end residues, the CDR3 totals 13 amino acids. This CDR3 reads CASSYDLNNERFI.

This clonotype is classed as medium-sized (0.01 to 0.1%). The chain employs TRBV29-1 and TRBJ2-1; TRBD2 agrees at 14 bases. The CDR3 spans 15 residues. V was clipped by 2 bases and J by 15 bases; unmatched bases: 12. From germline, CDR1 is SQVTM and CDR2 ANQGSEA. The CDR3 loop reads CSVESPGLAGARRFF. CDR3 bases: TGCAGCGTTGAATCACCGGGACTAGCGGGAGCCCGCCGGTTCTTC.

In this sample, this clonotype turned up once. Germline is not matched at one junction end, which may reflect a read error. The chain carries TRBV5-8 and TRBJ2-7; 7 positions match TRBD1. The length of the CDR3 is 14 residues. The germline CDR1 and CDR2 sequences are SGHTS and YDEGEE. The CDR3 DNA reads TGTGCCAGTAGCTTCAATGGACAGGCCTACGAGCAGTACTTC. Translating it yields CASSFNGQAYEQYF.